The clone carrying this TCR beta chain was picked up one time. Participants had their cohort set by participant-reported clinical history. Donors in Cohort 3 who had recovered were those with two negative PCRs, healthcare professional clearance, or resolution of their symptoms. The record originates from a study of blood T cell repertoires in COVID-19. V lost 3 bases, J lost 6 bases, and 11 bases lay in between. This CDR3 spans 13 amino acids. Germline V gene data show CDR1 as SEHNR and CDR2 as FQNEAQ (reference sequence). Here immunoSEQ multiplex PCR was the method, and the copy in TCRdb shows in-frame clones only, minus some. The repertoire holds about 330,000 clones, with around 87% as singletons.

Sequencing used PBMCs or T cells enriched from blood (not recorded which). V gene TRBV7-9 combines with J gene TRBJ1-2; the D is unclear. The receptor was isolated from a woman under 40 who had recovered from COVID-19. CDR3 DNA: TGTGCCAGCAGCTTTGTACAAGAGGATGGCTACACCTTC. This sequence encodes CASSFVQEDGYTF.